The rows below give T cell receptor beta chains drawn from one sample of a study of technical replicates of blood from a handful of donors. Sequencing was performed with immunoSEQ multiplex PCR; in TCRdb, only in-frame clones are kept and a portion is missing. The table includes roughly 64,000 clones, approximately 86% detected once. The sequencing input was PBMCs. The receptors originated from a human donor in good health. Some clones in this sample may be carry-over from other donors' samples. Each CDR3 is given with its conserved first and last residue.

V gene	J gene	CDR3 length	CDR3 protein
TRBV19	TRBJ1-5	15	CASSIFGELNQPQHF
TRBV9	TRBJ1-1	14	CASSVDRVNTEAFF
TRBV16	TRBJ2-7	16	CASSQSPGGSSYEQYF
TRBV9	TRBJ2-5	17	CASSAGTSGGLQETQYF
TRBV5-6	TRBJ2-2	15	CASSLFQGGTGELFF
TRBV19	TRBJ1-3	16	CASSTGTGPSGNTIYF
TRBV5-1	TRBJ1-1	14	CASSFAGPWTEAFF
TRBV4-1	TRBJ1-2	15	CASSQGGGPNYGYTF
TRBV29-1	TRBJ1-4	11	CSGRSGEKLFF
TRBV5-1	TRBJ2-5	14	CASSRGTEGETQYF
TRBV19	TRBJ1-5	13	CASRTGLYQPQHF
TRBV5-4	TRBJ1-3	15	CASSWETGTGNTIYF
TRBV7-2	TRBJ2-6	17	CASNVQGLGSGANVLTF
TRBV7-3	TRBJ2-7	15	CASSFGTGPTYEQYF
TRBV4-1	TRBJ2-3	19	CASSQLGLAGVRRTDTQYF
TRBV2	TRBJ1-1	15	CGHGGRQGPNTEAFF
TRBV2	TRBJ1-1	14	CASKGGGRNTEAFF
TRBV5-6	TRBJ1-2	19	CASSLPGQGRYNGNYGYTF
TRBV30	TRBJ1-5	13	CATDRGKNQPQHF
TRBV5-1	TRBJ1-2	14	CASRVSGQNYGYTF
TRBV2	TRBJ2-5	15	CASSRTSGGQETQYF
TRBV10-1	TRBJ2-7	13	CAMSGDGSYEQYF
TRBV13	TRBJ2-1	16	CASSLEGGESYNEQFF
TRBV7-9	TRBJ2-7	15	CASSLRDGTGGEQYF
TRBV15	TRBJ2-7	14	CATSRDPGVNEQYF
TRBV27	TRBJ2-7	15	CASSLSSGGVYEQYF
TRBV27	TRBJ2-1	16	CASSLRAGGTKNEQFF
TRBV6-5	TRBJ1-6	14	CASSDRVANSPLHF
TRBV2	TRBJ1-1	15	CASSEGAGMNTEAFF
TRBV5-6	TRBJ1-1	16	CASSLQGGVIRTEAFF
TRBV7-9	TRBJ2-7	12	CASSLGTYEQYF